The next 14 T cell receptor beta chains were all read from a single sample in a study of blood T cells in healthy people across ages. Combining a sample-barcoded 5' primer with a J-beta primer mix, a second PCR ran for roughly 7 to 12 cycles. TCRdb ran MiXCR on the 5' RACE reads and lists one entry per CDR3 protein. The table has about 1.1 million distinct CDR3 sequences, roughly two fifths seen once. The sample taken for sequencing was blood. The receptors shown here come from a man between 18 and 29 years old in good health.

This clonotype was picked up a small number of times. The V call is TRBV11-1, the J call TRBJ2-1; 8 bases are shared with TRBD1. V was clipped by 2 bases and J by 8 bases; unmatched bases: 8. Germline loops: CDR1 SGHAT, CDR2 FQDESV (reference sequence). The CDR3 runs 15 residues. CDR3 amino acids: CASSLQGARVDEQFF. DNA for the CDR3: TGTGCCAGCAGCTTACAGGGGGCGCGAGTAGATGAGCAGTTCTTC.

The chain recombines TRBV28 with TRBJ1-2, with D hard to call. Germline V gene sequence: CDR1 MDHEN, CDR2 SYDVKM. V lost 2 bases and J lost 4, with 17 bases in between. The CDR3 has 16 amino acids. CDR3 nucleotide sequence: TGTGCCAGCAGTTTACCCGCCGGACCCGGACTCTATGGCTACACCTTC. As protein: CASSLPAGPGLYGYTF.

Here the CDR3 reads CATQDSEYGYTF. DNA for the CDR3: TGTGCCACCCAGGACAGCGAGTATGGCTACACCTTC. This chain links TRBV24-1 with TRBJ1-2; weak D call: TRBD1 (6 bases). The germline V and J ends were trimmed by 9 bases and 5 bases, with 12 bases remaining between them. The CDR3 extends over 12 amino acids. The V gene's germline CDR1 is KGHDR and CDR2 SFDVKD.

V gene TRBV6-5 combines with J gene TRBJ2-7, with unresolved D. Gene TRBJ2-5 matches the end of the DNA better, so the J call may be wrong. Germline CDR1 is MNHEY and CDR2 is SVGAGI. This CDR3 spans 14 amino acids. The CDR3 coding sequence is TGTGCCAGCACTCCCCGCCGGCAGTCAGAGACCCAGTACTTC. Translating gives CASTPRRQSETQYF.

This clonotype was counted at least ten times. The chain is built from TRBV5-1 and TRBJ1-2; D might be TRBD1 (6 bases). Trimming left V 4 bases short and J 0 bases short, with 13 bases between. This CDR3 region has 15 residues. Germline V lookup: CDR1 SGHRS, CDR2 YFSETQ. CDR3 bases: TGCGCCAGCAGCCAAGGGGGGCTTACTAACTATGGCTACACCTTC. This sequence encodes CASSQGGLTNYGYTF.

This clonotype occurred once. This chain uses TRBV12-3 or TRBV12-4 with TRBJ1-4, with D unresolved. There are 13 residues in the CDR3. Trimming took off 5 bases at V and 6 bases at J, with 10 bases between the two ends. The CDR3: CASSAGIDEKLFF. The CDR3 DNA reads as TGTGCCAGCAGTGCCGGTATTGATGAAAAACTGTTTTTT.

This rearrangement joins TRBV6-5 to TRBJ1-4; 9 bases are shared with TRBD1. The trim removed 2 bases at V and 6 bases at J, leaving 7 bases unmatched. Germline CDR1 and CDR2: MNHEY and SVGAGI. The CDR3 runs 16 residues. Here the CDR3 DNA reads TGTGCCAGCAGTTACCTCCCCCGGGACAGGGATGAAAAACTGTTTTTT. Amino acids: CASSYLPRDRDEKLFF.

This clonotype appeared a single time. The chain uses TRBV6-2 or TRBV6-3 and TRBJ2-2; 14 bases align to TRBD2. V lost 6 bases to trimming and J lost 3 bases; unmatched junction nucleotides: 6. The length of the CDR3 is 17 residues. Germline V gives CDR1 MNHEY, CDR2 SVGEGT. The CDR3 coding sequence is TGTGCCAGCAGGGGACTAGCGGGGGAAATACACACCGGGGAGCTGTTTTTT. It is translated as CASRGLAGEIHTGELFF.

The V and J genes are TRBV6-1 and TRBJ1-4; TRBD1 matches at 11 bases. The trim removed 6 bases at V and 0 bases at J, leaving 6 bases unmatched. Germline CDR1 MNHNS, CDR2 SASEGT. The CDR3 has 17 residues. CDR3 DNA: TGTGCCAGCAGACGGACAGGGGGCTCAGCAACTAATGAAAAACTGTTTTTT. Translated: CASRRTGGSATNEKLFF.

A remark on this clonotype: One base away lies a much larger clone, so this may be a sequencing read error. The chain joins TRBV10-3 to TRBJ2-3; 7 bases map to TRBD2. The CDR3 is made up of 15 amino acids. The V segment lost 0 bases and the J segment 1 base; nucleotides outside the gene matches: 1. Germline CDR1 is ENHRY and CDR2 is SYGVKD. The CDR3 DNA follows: TGTGCCATCAGTGAGTCTGCGGGGGGCACAGATACGCAGTATTTT. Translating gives CAISESAGGTDTQYF.

DNA for the CDR3: TGTGCCAGCAGCAATCGACAGACAAACACAGATACGCAGTATTTT. Translated: CASSNRQTNTDTQYF. The chain joins TRBV21-1 to TRBJ2-3; TRBD1 is taken as the D call from the table, unchecked against the DNA. TRBV21-1 constitutes a pseudogene. The CDR3 is 15 amino acids.

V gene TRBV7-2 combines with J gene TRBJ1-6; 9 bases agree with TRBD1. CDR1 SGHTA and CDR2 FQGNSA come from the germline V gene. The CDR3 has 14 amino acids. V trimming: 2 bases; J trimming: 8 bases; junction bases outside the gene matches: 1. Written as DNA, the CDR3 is TGTGCCAGCAGCTTACGGACAGGGGATTCACCCCTCCACTTT. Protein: CASSLRTGDSPLHF.

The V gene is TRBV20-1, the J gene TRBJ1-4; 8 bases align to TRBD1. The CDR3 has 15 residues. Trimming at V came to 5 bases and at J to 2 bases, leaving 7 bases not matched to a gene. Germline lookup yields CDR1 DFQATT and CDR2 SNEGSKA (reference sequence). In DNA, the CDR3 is TGCAGTGCTGAGGCCCGGACAGGGACTAATGAAAAACTGTTTTTT. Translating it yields CSAEARTGTNEKLFF.

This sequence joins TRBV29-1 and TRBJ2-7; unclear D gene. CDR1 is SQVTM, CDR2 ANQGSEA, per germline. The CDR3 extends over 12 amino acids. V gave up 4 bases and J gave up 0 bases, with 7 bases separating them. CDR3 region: CSVGLSSYEQYF. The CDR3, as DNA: TGCAGCGTTGGCCTGAGCTCCTACGAGCAGTACTTC.